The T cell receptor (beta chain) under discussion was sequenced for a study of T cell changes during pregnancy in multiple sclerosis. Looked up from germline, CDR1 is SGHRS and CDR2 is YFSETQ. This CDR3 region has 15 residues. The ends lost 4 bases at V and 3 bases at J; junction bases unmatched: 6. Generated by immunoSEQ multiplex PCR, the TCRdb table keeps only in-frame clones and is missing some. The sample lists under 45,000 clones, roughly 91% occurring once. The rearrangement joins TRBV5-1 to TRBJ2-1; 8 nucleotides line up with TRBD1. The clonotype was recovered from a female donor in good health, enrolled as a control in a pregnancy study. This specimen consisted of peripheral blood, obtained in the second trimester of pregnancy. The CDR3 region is CASSLLDRDYNEQFF. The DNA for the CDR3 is TGCGCCAGCAGCCTGCTGGACAGGGACTACAATGAGCAGTTCTTC.